A single sample is the source of the 24 T cell receptor beta chains below, sequenced in a study of cytomegalovirus exposure and HLA in healthy donors. PCR employed 60 Vbeta and 13 Jbeta primers. Produced via immunoSEQ multiplex PCR; TCRdb's table is partial and in-frame only. The sample has 120,000 or so clones, about three quarters seen once. Sequencing used PBMCs. Receptors were obtained from a woman aged 40-49 years in good health and CMV-seronegative.

A note on this clone: This specimen includes other DNA sequences encoding the same CDR3. The rearrangement links TRBV15 to TRBJ2-3; weak D call: TRBD2 (6 bases). There are 16 residues in the CDR3. Trimming cost V 1 base and J 2 bases, with 13 bases left between them. Germline CDR1 reads LNHNV; CDR2 reads YYDKDF (reference sequence). The CDR3: CATSRGIGGVTDTQYF. CDR3 DNA sequence: TGTGCCACCAGCAGAGGAATCGGGGGAGTCACAGATACGCAGTATTTT. Using reference TRBV15 and TRBJ2-3 for the parts outside the CDR3, the full variable domain is DAMVIQNPRYQVTQFGKPVTLSCSQTLNHNVMYWYQQKSSQAPKLLFHYYDKDFNNEADTPDNFQSRRPNTSFCFLDIRSPGLGDTAMYLCATSRGIGGVTDTQYFGPGTRLTVL.

J is TRBJ2-7 and V is TRBV9, with D maybe TRBD1 (5 bases). V shed 4 bases and J shed 5 bases, with 19 bases lying between them. Germline CDR1 reads SGDLS; CDR2 reads YYNGEE. The CDR3 loop spans 15 amino acids. The CDR3 here is CASSPHLWGEHEQYF. CDR3 nucleotide sequence: TGTGCCAGCAGCCCCCACCTTTGGGGCGAGCACGAGCAGTACTTC.

The J gene is TRBJ1-4, the V gene TRBV15, with 8 bases matching TRBD1. The CDR3 sequence is 13 residues long. Germline V gene lookup returns CDR1 LNHNV and CDR2 YYDKDF (reference sequence). With V trimmed by 6 bases and J by 7 bases, 4 bases remained unmatched. The CDR3 coding sequence is TGTGCCACCAGGAGGGGGACAGGTGAAAAACTGTTTTTT. Translated: CATRRGTGEKLFF. Full variable domain (outside the CDR3, taken from reference TRBV15 and TRBJ1-4): DAMVIQNPRYQVTQFGKPVTLSCSQTLNHNVMYWYQQKSSQAPKLLFHYYDKDFNNEADTPDNFQSRRPNTSFCFLDIRSPGLGDTAMYLCATRRGTGEKLFFGSGTQLSVL.

The table lists this clone with a count of one. The chain recombines TRBV29-1 with TRBJ1-1; 7 bases are shared with TRBD1. J was trimmed by 1 base and V by 4 bases; bases with no gene match: 6. Germline CDR1 is SQVTM and CDR2 is ANQGSEA. The CDR3 has 14 amino acids. CDR3 amino acids: CSVAQGRPNTEAFF. The CDR3 DNA is TGCAGCGTTGCACAGGGGAGACCGAACACTGAAGCTTTCTTT.

This chain connects TRBV9 to TRBJ2-2, with 13 bases aligning to TRBD2. The CDR3 consists of 16 residues. Losses at the gene ends were 4 bases for V and 6 bases for J; bases not matched to a gene: 6. In germline, CDR1 is SGDLS, CDR2 YYNGEE. CDR3 in DNA: TGTGCCAGCAGCCCCACTAGCGGGAGGGTCGCCGGGGAGCTGTTTTTT. Its translation is CASSPTSGRVAGELFF.

This chain links TRBV27 with TRBJ2-5, with 9 nucleotides matching TRBD2. Trimming at V came to 2 bases and at J to 4 bases, leaving 8 bases not matched to a gene. The CDR3 sequence is 16 residues long. Germline-derived CDR1 and CDR2 are MNHEY and SMNVEV (reference sequence). CDR3 DNA: TGTGCCAGCAGTTTAGGGCGGGAGGGCCTTTCAGAGACCCAGTACTTC. Amino acids: CASSLGREGLSETQYF.

This clone appeared many times. This rearrangement joins TRBV18 to TRBJ1-5; unclear D gene. The V end was cut by 2 bases, the J end by 11 bases, with 13 bases between. Germline CDR1 is KGHSH and CDR2 is LQKENI. The CDR3 spans 13 residues. The CDR3 spells CASSPTGSWAQHF. The CDR3 DNA reads as TGTGCCAGCTCACCAACGGGGAGTTGGGCCCAGCATTTT. Full variable domain (missing parts from reference TRBV18 and TRBJ1-5): NAGVMQNPRHLVRRRGQEARLRCSPMKGHSHVYWYRQLPEEGLKFMVYLQKENIIDESGMPKERFSAEFPKEGPSILRIQQVVRGDSAAYFCASSPTGSWAQHFGDGTRLSIL.

This clone appeared once. V gene TRBV19 combines with J gene TRBJ2-5, with 7 bases aligning to TRBD1. J gave up 1 base and V 8 bases, and 4 bases lay outside the gene matches. Germline assignment: CDR1 LNHDA and CDR2 SQIVND (reference sequence). The CDR3 sequence is 13 residues long. The CDR3 nucleotides are TGTGCCAGTGCCGGGACAGCCCAAGAGACCCAGTACTTC. Amino acids: CASAGTAQETQYF. The variable domain in full, with the rest retrieved from reference TRBV19 and TRBJ2-5, is DGGITQSPKYLFRKEGQNVTLSCEQNLNHDAMYWYRQDPGQGLRLIYYSQIVNDFQKGDIAEGYSVSREKKESFPLTVTSAQKNPTAFYLCASAGTAQETQYFGPGTRLLVL.

The rearrangement links TRBV4-3 to TRBJ1-6, with TRBD1 identical over 10 bases. The CDR3 spans 14 residues. Unmatched junction bases numbered 3, after V lost 4 bases and J lost 9 bases. Germline V CDR1 and CDR2: LGHNA, YSLEER. In DNA, the CDR3 is TGCGCCAGCAGCCCCTGGACAGGGGGTTCACCCCTCCACTTT. Its protein product is CASSPWTGGSPLHF.

The chain uses TRBV4-2 and TRBJ2-5; D may be TRBD1 (6 bases). The length of the CDR3 is 15 residues. V shed 3 bases and J shed 4 bases, with 15 bases lying between them. The V gene's germline CDR1 is LGHNA and CDR2 YNFKEQ. The CDR3 region has the DNA TGTGCCAGCAGCCATGGGGACAACCCAGGAGAGACCCAGTACTTC. Protein: CASSHGDNPGETQYF.

The V call is TRBV15, the J call TRBJ2-7; weak D call: TRBD1 (6 bases). CDR3 length equals 16 residues. With 0 bases removed from V and 5 bases from J, the gap between germline ends came to 17 bases. Germline CDR1 LNHNV, CDR2 YYDKDF (reference sequence). The CDR3 DNA reads TGTGCCACCAGCAGAGACGGAGTGCAGGGGTTTCACGAGCAGTACTTC. Translation: CATSRDGVQGFHEQYF.

V gene TRBV7-9 combines with J gene TRBJ2-5, with D tentatively TRBD2 (5 bases). The germline V and J ends were trimmed by 1 base and 7 bases, with 13 bases remaining between them. Germline V gene sequence: CDR1 SEHNR, CDR2 FQNEAQ (reference sequence). The CDR3 totals 14 residues. Here the CDR3 DNA reads TGTGCCAGCAGCTTAGGGGTCCCTCGGGGGACCCAGTACTTC. It translates to CASSLGVPRGTQYF.

The chain joins TRBV19 to TRBJ2-7; 9 nucleotides line up with TRBD1. The ends lost 9 bases at V and 3 bases at J; junction bases unmatched: 9. This CDR3 contains 14 residues. Germline values: CDR1 LNHDA, CDR2 SQIVND (reference sequence). CDR3: CASSPDRGSYEQYF. The DNA for the CDR3 is TGTGCCAGCAGCCCGGACAGGGGTAGCTACGAGCAGTACTTC.

The chain links TRBV5-1 to TRBJ2-2; 8 bases line up with TRBD2. Germline CDR1 reads SGHRS; CDR2 reads YFSETQ. V was pared by 0 bases and J by 7 bases, with 11 bases of the junction left unmatched. This CDR3 has 17 amino acids. The CDR3 protein is CASSLGGSGTSYGELFF. DNA of the CDR3: TGCGCCAGCAGCTTGGGGGGTAGCGGGACCTCCTACGGGGAGCTGTTTTTT.

Of note for this clone: Germline is not matched at one junction end, which may reflect a read error. V gene TRBV7-9 combines with J gene TRBJ2-1; D gene unclear. The germline V gene has CDR1 SEHNR and CDR2 FQNEAQ (reference sequence). This CDR3 contains 11 residues. CDR3 sequence (DNA): TGTTCCAGCAGCCCGGTTGGTGAGCAGTTCTTC. Translating gives CSSSPVGEQFF.

The rearrangement joins TRBV2 to TRBJ2-7, with no clear D. Trimming stripped 3 bases from V and 4 bases from J, with 4 bases between. Germline lookup yields CDR1 SNHLY and CDR2 FYNNEI. This CDR3 contains 11 residues. In DNA, the CDR3 is TGTGCCAGCAGTGACCGTTACGAGCAGTACTTC. This sequence encodes CASSDRYEQYF.

The rearrangement links TRBV4-1 to TRBJ2-1; 12 bases fit TRBD2. V gave up 1 base and J gave up 3 bases; unmatched junction bases: 4. This CDR3 is built from 17 residues. In germline, CDR1 is MGHRA, CDR2 YSYEKL. The CDR3: CASSQGTSGDRYNEQFF. The CDR3 DNA sequence: TGCGCCAGCAGCCAAGGGACTAGCGGGGACCGCTACAATGAGCAGTTCTTC.

The chain is built from TRBV5-1 and TRBJ1-3; D not certain. CDR1 SGHRS and CDR2 YFSETQ come from the germline V gene. The CDR3 runs to 15 residues. The V and J ends lost 0 bases and 2 bases respectively, with 9 bases between them. This CDR3 is CASSLGRQTGNTIYF. For the CDR3, the DNA is TGCGCCAGCAGCTTGGGGCGGCAGACTGGAAACACCATATATTTT.

The V and J genes are TRBV7-2 and TRBJ1-5; D not certain. V dropped 5 bases and J dropped 1 base, with 6 bases sitting between them. Germline assignment: CDR1 SGHTA and CDR2 FQGNSA. This CDR3 is built from 13 residues. The CDR3 region has the DNA TGTGCCAGCAGCCCGACAAGCAATCAGCCCCAGCATTTT. Translating gives CASSPTSNQPQHF.

The V and J genes are TRBV7-2 and TRBJ2-3, with D unresolved. V was clipped by 1 base and J by 6 bases, with 14 bases between them. This CDR3 contains 15 residues. Germline assignment: CDR1 SGHTA and CDR2 FQGNSA. CDR3 DNA: TGTGCCAGCAGCTTAGTCTACCCGGTGAGGGATACGCAGTATTTT. Residues: CASSLVYPVRDTQYF.

This chain connects TRBV5-4 to TRBJ2-7; a possible D gene is TRBD1 (6 bases). The V gene lost 0 bases and the J gene lost 3 bases, with 13 bases spanning the gap. The CDR3 contains 15 residues. Germline V lookup: CDR1 SGHNT, CDR2 YYREEE (reference sequence). The CDR3 is CASSLADSANYEQYF. In nucleotides, the CDR3 is TGTGCCAGCAGCTTGGCGGACAGTGCAAACTACGAGCAGTACTTC.

The rearrangement joins TRBV7-2 to TRBJ2-7, with TRBD2 matching 10 bases. The germline V gene encodes CDR1 SGHTA and CDR2 FQGNSA. The CDR3 is 15 residues long. V trimming: 2 bases; J trimming: 4 bases; junction bases outside the gene matches: 5. The CDR3 loop reads CASSLLAGVQYEQYF. The CDR3 coding sequence is TGTGCCAGCAGCTTACTAGCGGGAGTTCAGTACGAGCAGTACTTC.

For the CDR3, the DNA is TGTGCCAGCAGCCCAGGACTCGTCCGGTACAATGAGCAGTTCTTC. Translation: CASSPGLVRYNEQFF. This rearrangement joins TRBV7-2 to TRBJ2-1; possibly TRBD2 for D (5 bases). Germline lookup yields CDR1 SGHTA and CDR2 FQGNSA. The CDR3 contains 15 residues. V lost 5 bases and J lost 4, with 15 bases in between.

This rearrangement joins TRBV20-1 to TRBJ2-7; D not certain. Germline V CDR1 and CDR2: DFQATT, SNEGSKA (reference sequence). Trimming stripped 6 bases from V and 3 bases from J, with 9 bases between. This CDR3 has 11 residues. This CDR3 is CSAELGYEQYF. CDR3 in DNA: TGCAGTGCGGAGTTGGGCTACGAGCAGTACTTC.